This T cell receptor (beta chain) was identified during a study of CD4 T cells in relation to SARS-CoV-2 and coronaviruses. Study-wide results and limits: In around 60% of donors, memory CD4+ clonotypes crossrecognized SARS-CoV-2 and at least one common cold coronavirus spike.

The J segment lost 6 bases and the V segment lost 1 base, leaving 7 bases of the junction unmatched. The CDR3 is made up of 16 amino acids. The germline V gene encodes CDR1 KGHSH and CDR2 LQKENI. A remark on this clone: The antigen remains undetermined.

The repertoire was sequenced with immunoSEQ multiplex PCR; TCRdb's copy has only in-frame clones and lacks some. This sample has more than 20,000 clones, with 60% to 85% found just once. The unexposed donors gave CD4+ T cells in about 2011-2018, prior to COVID-19. After approximately 10 days of culture, CD4+ T cells were isolated. Unexposed-donor CD4+ T cells were probed with SARS-CoV-2 S/N and four cold-coronavirus spikes, cells permitting. Cultures held more than 1.5 million PBMCs per well with approximately 10 IU/ml IL-2. This TCR derives from a human donor in good health. The V call is TRBV18, the J call TRBJ2-4; TRBD2 matches 9 bases. Sequencing was performed on CD4+ T cells from PBMCs, cultured in vitro. The CDR3 bases are TGTGCCAGCTCACCACTGACTAGCGGAAGCGGAAACATTCAGTACTTC. It translates to CASSPLTSGSGNIQYF.